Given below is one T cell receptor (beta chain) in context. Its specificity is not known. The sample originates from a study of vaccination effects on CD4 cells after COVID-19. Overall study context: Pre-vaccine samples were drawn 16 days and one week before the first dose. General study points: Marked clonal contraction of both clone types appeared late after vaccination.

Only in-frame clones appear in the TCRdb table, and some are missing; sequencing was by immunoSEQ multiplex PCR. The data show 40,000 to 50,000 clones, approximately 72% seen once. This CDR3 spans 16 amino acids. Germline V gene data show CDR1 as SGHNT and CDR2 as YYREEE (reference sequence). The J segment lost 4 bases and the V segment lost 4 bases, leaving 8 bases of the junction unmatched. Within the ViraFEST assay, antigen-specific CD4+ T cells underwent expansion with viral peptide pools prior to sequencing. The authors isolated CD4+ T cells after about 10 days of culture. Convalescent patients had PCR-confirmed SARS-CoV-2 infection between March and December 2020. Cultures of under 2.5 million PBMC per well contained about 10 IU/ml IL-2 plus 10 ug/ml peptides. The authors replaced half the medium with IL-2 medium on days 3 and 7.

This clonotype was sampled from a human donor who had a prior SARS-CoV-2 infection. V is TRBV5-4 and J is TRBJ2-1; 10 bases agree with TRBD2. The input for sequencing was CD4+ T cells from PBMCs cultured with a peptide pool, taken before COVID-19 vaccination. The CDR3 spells CASSIGLAADYNEQFF. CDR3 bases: TGTGCCAGCAGCATCGGACTAGCGGCTGATTACAATGAGCAGTTCTTC.